The rows below give T cell receptor beta chains drawn from one sample of a study of T cells in Graves' hyperthyroidism and ophthalmopathy. TCRdb independently ran MiXCR on the multiplex PCR reads; one entry per CDR3 protein. The repertoire holds 95,000 to 110,000 distinct CDR3 sequences, with roughly 15% as singletons. Sequenced: blood. The receptors derive from a woman between 45 and 65 years old with Graves' hyperthyroidism. Each CDR3 is given with its conserved first and last residue. The D gene is left open where the match is weak. Only some rows state a clone size, as once, few, many or a class for expanded clones.

15	TRBV25-1	-	TRBD1	TRBJ1-3	CASSEDRGFRNTIYF	TGTGCCAGCAGTGAAGACAGGGGGTTCAGAAACACCATATATTTT
14	TRBV24-1	many	-	TRBJ1-2	CATSDFGRSYGYTF	TGTGCCACCAGTGATTTCGGGCGCAGCTATGGCTACACCTTC
15	TRBV20-1	many	TRBD1	TRBJ1-5	CSARDRQGGGQPQHF	TGCAGTGCTAGAGATAGACAGGGGGGAGGTCAGCCCCAGCATTTT
13	TRBV7-3	many	-	TRBJ1-2	CASSVGPNYGYTF	TGTGCCAGCAGCGTGGGACCGAACTATGGCTACACCTTC
14	TRBV20-1	many	-	TRBJ2-1	CSAFGASRYNEQFF	TGCAGTGCTTTCGGGGCTAGCAGATACAATGAGCAGTTCTTC
15	TRBV6-1	-	-	TRBJ2-4	CASSTPGSAKNIQYF	TGTGCCAGCAGTACCCCAGGGTCCGCCAAAAACATTCAGTACTTC
17	TRBV28	-	TRBD2	TRBJ2-1	CASILMPGLAGGNEQFF	TGTGCCAGCATCCTAATGCCGGGACTAGCGGGAGGCAATGAGCAGTTCTTC
14	TRBV12-3/TRBV12-4	many	TRBD2	TRBJ2-1	CASSLWAGGFEQFF	TGTGCCAGCAGTTTATGGGCGGGAGGCTTTGAGCAGTTCTTC
16	TRBV11-2	many	-	TRBJ2-3	CASSRARGFSSFTQYF	TGTGCCAGCAGCCGAGCTCGTGGGTTTTCAAGTTTTACGCAGTATTTT
15	TRBV7-8	many	TRBD2	TRBJ2-1	CASSRTSDPNNEQFF	TGTGCCAGCAGCCGTACTAGCGATCCCAACAATGAGCAGTTCTTC
13	TRBV2	many	-	TRBJ2-1	CASSESSENEQFF	TGTGCCAGCAGTGAGTCTAGCGAGAATGAGCAGTTCTTC
17	TRBV12-3/TRBV12-4	many	TRBD2	TRBJ2-3	CASSFRASGASTDTQYF	TGTGCCAGCAGTTTCCGGGCTAGCGGGGCTAGCACAGATACGCAGTATTTT